The rows below give T cell receptor beta chains drawn from one sample of a study of blood T cell repertoires in COVID-19. Libraries were prepared by immunoSEQ multiplex PCR; TCRdb keeps only in-frame clonotypes and omits some of them. In the table there are 200,000 or so clones, approximately 80% of which are singletons. Sequencing used peripheral blood. The receptors stem from a human donor with acute or convalescent COVID-19. The donor label of this sample is uncertain. The CDR3 runs from the conserved cysteine through the conserved F or W. The D gene is left open where the match is weak. Size is stated for part of the rows, as once, few or many counts, or as a class when the clone is expanded.

CDR3 DNA | CDR3 protein | J gene | clone size | D gene | V gene
TGTGCCAGCAGTTTCGGGACTAGCACAGATACGCAGTATTTT | CASSFGTSTDTQYF | TRBJ2-3 | NA | NA | TRBV27
TGTGCCAGCAGCTACGAGACTGAAGCTTTCTTT | CASSYETEAFF | TRBJ1-1 | NA | NA | TRBV5-6
TGTGCCAGCAGTATAGCGGGAGTAAGTGCAGATACGCAGTATTTT | CASSIAGVSADTQYF | TRBJ2-3 | NA | TRBD2 | TRBV7-9
TGTGCCAGCAGCCGAGACTTCGGGACAGGGGCAAGCGGGAGCCGCTACAATGAGCAGTTCTTC | CASSRDFGTGASGSRYNEQFF | TRBJ2-1 | NA | TRBD1 | TRBV4-2
TGTGCCAGCAGTCCTACAGGGAATCAGCCCCAGCATTTT | CASSPTGNQPQHF | TRBJ1-5 | NA | NA | TRBV6-6
TGTGCCAGCAGCCGACAGGGGTCAGATGGAAACACCATATATTTT | CASSRQGSDGNTIYF | TRBJ1-3 | NA | TRBD1 | TRBV7-9
TGTGCCAGCATGAAGGCTAGGGGTCCAGCCGGGGAGCTGTTTTTT | CASMKARGPAGELFF | TRBJ2-2 | NA | NA | TRBV2
TGTGCCAGCAGTCCCTTGGACAGGCTGAACACTGAAGCTTTCTTT | CASSPLDRLNTEAFF | TRBJ1-1 | NA | TRBD1 | TRBV28
TGCGCCAGCAGCCGGGCGACAGGGATCGATGAGCAGTTCTTC | CASSRATGIDEQFF | TRBJ2-1 | NA | TRBD1 | TRBV4-3
TGTGCCAGCAGCGAGGGGGGGGAGCGGGGATCCTACGAGCAGTACTTC | CASSEGGERGSYEQYF | TRBJ2-7 | once | NA | TRBV7-2
TGCGCCAGCAATCGGGCGGGAGGTACCTACAATGAGCAGTTCTTC | CASNRAGGTYNEQFF | TRBJ2-1 | NA | TRBD2 | TRBV4-1
TGTGCCAGCTCTTCGACAGGGTGGGAGACCCAGTACTTC | CASSSTGWETQYF | TRBJ2-5 | NA | TRBD1 | TRBV3-1/TRBV3-2
TGTGCCAGCAGCCAACGGACAGGGGGGTCTAATGAAAAACTGTTTTTT | CASSQRTGGSNEKLFF | TRBJ1-4 | NA | TRBD1 | TRBV3-1/TRBV3-2
TGTGCCACCAGTGATTCAGGGGGCTATACGCAGTATTTT | CATSDSGGYTQYF | TRBJ2-3 | NA | TRBD1 | TRBV24-1
TGTGCCAGCAGCTTGGTTGGGGCAGGGAAGGATCGGAACTATGGCTACACCTTC | CASSLVGAGKDRNYGYTF | TRBJ1-2 | NA | NA | TRBV5-6
TGTGCCAGCAGGCGGGACAGTTATAATTCACCCCTCCACTTT | CASRRDSYNSPLHF | TRBJ1-6 | NA | TRBD1 | TRBV2
TGTGCCAGCGGCCGGACTAGCGGGAGTGGCACAGATACGCAGTATTTT | CASGRTSGSGTDTQYF | TRBJ2-3 | NA | TRBD2 | TRBV25-1
TGTGCCAGCAGTATCGGACAGTCCCGTGGCTACACCTTC | CASSIGQSRGYTF | TRBJ1-2 | NA | NA | TRBV12-3/TRBV12-4
TGTGCCAGTAGCAGGGGGCAGGGAGGCTACACCTTC | CASSRGQGGYTF | TRBJ1-2 | NA | TRBD1 | TRBV19
TGTGCCAGCAGCTTAGGACAGGGGGCCAGAGAGACCCAGTACTTC | CASSLGQGARETQYF | TRBJ2-5 | NA | TRBD1 | TRBV11-2